One and the same sample provided the 8 T cell receptor beta chains below, sequenced in a study of OX40 agonist ivuxolimab in advanced cancers. Clones were sequenced by immunoSEQ multiplex PCR, and TCRdb holds only the in-frame ones, with some missing. The data show roughly 64,000 clones, with roughly four fifths seen just once and less than 2.5% held by the top ten. The sample here was CD4+ or CD8+ T cells sorted from blood, taken in a trial of the OX40 agonist ivuxolimab. The receptors come from an adult with an advanced solid tumor such as melanoma, head and neck, liver or kidney cancer.

V is TRBV6-5 and J is TRBJ1-3, with D possibly TRBD1 on 6 matching bases. V was clipped by 4 bases and J by 0 bases, with 10 bases between them. CDR3 length: 15 amino acids. Germline values: CDR1 MNHEY, CDR2 SVGAGI. Here the CDR3 DNA reads TGTGCCAGCAGTTTGACAGGCGACTCTGGAAACACCATATATTTT. Amino acid sequence: CASSLTGDSGNTIYF.

This clone has a handful of counts. CDR3: CASSDYGVRVNTGELFF. CDR3 DNA sequence: TGTGCCAGCAGTGATTACGGGGTCAGGGTGAACACCGGGGAGCTGTTTTTT. The J gene is TRBJ2-2, the V gene TRBV2, with D perhaps given as TRBD1 or TRBD2 (5 bases each). V was clipped by 3 bases and J by 1 base, with 15 bases between them. There are 17 residues in the CDR3. Germline CDR1 SNHLY, CDR2 FYNNEI. The whole variable domain, remainder taken from reference TRBV2 and TRBJ2-2, is EPEVTQTPSHQVTQMGQEVILRCVPISNHLYFYWYRQILGQKVEFLVSFYNNEISEKSEIFDDQFSVERPDGSNFTLKIRSTKLEDSAMYFCASSDYGVRVNTGELFFGEGSRLTVL.

The rearrangement uses TRBV19 and TRBJ2-1; 7 bases match TRBD2. The CDR3 is 16 residues long. Germline V gene sequence: CDR1 LNHDA, CDR2 SQIVND (reference sequence). The ends lost 1 base at V and 7 bases at J; junction bases unmatched: 10. CDR3 DNA sequence: TGTGCCAGTAGTATAGCCAGGACTAGTTGGGAGAATGAGCAGTTCTTC. The encoded protein is CASSIARTSWENEQFF.

In its sample, this clone was seen once. This chain uses TRBV19 with TRBJ1-2; unclear D gene. Trimming took off 3 bases at V and 4 bases at J, with 9 bases between the two ends. CDR3 size: 13 residues. The germline V gene encodes CDR1 LNHDA and CDR2 SQIVND (reference sequence). The CDR3 DNA reads as TGTGCCAGTAGTATTGTAGTCAGCTATGGCTACACCTTC. This codes for CASSIVVSYGYTF.

The J gene is TRBJ2-7, the V gene TRBV9; D is perhaps TRBD1 (5 bases). The germline V and J ends were trimmed by 3 bases and 4 bases, with 8 bases remaining between them. The CDR3 spans 12 residues. Germline lookup yields CDR1 SGDLS and CDR2 YYNGEE. CDR3: CASSGQGYEQYF. In DNA, the CDR3 is TGTGCCAGCAGCGGCCAGGGTTACGAGCAGTACTTC.

The chain links TRBV10-3 to TRBJ2-7, with 8 bases aligning to TRBD1. This CDR3 region has 14 residues. V dropped 6 bases and J dropped 1; count of bases not matched to a gene: 5. CDR1 is ENHRY, CDR2 SYGVKD, per germline. The CDR3 DNA reads TGTGCCATCAGCGGACAGGGCCATTCCTACGAGCAGTACTTC. Its translation: CAISGQGHSYEQYF.

The rearrangement links TRBV7-9 to TRBJ1-1, with 7 bases fitting TRBD1. The CDR3 has 17 amino acids. V was clipped by 5 bases and J by 6 bases; unmatched bases: 18. Looked up from germline, CDR1 is SEHNR and CDR2 is FQNEAQ (reference sequence). The DNA for the CDR3 is TGTGCCAGCAGCCCCAACCTCCATGCGACAGGGTACCCTGAAGCTTTCTTT. Amino acid sequence: CASSPNLHATGYPEAFF.

The chain has TRBV12-5 and TRBJ1-1; TRBD1 agrees at 8 bases. CDR3 size: 13 residues. In germline, CDR1 is LGHNT, CDR2 FRNRAP. Losses at the gene ends were 6 bases for V and 10 bases for J; bases not matched to a gene: 10. The CDR3 is CASGGTGPSRAFF. The CDR3 nucleotides are TGTGCTAGTGGCGGGACAGGCCCTAGCAGAGCTTTCTTT.